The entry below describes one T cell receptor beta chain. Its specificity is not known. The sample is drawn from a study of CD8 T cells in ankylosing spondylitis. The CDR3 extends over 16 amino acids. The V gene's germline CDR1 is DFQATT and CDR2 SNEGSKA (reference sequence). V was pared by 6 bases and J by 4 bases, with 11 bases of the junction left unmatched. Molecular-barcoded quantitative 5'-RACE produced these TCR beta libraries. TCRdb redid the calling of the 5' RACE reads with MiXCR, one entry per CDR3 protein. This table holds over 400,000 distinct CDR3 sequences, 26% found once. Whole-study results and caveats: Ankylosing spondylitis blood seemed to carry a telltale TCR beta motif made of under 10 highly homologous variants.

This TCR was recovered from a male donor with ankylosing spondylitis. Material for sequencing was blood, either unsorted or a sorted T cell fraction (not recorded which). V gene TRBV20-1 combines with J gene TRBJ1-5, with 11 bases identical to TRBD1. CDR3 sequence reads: CSAFSPGQGVNQPQHF. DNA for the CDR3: TGCAGTGCCTTTAGCCCGGGACAGGGGGTTAATCAGCCCCAGCATTTT.